The rows below give T cell receptor beta chains drawn from one sample of a study of T-cell memory formation after mild COVID-19. TCRdb re-called the 5' RACE reads through MiXCR, storing one row per CDR3 protein. The table shows a few hundred thousand distinct CDR3 sequences, with around 10% occurring only once. Sequencing input: PBMCs or a T cell subset sorted from them (not recorded which). The receptors derive from a man aged 18 to 30 who had mild COVID-19 (a few samples of this study predate the infection). Cell type and time point are not known. The CDR3 runs from the conserved cysteine through the conserved F or W. A D gene is named only where the DNA matches it firmly. Only some rows state a clone size, as once, few, many or a class for expanded clones.

j_gene | d_gene | abundance | v_gene | CDR3nt | CDR3aa
TRBJ2-3 | TRBD1 | few | TRBV2 | TGTGCCACTAAACGGGACAGGGTTGCAGATACGCAGTATTTT | CATKRDRVADTQYF
TRBJ2-1 | TRBD1 | few | TRBV20-1 | TGCAGTGCCACGGGACAGGGCTCCTACAATGAGCAGTTCTTC | CSATGQGSYNEQFF
TRBJ2-5 | - | - | TRBV18 | TGTGCCAGCTCACCTCCCCGCGGGCAACTCCAAGAGACCCAGTACTTC | CASSPPRGQLQETQYF
TRBJ2-5 | - | few | TRBV5-1 | TGCGCCACCCGTCCGGGGGCGAGTGCGGGAGAGACCCAGTACTTC | CATRPGASAGETQYF
TRBJ1-5 | TRBD1 | - | TRBV6-1 | TGTGCCAGCAGTGATGGGGACAGAAATCAGCCCCAGCATTTT | CASSDGDRNQPQHF
TRBJ2-1 | - | - | TRBV7-9 | TGTGCCAGCAGCTTCTTAGAGGGGCAGTTCTTC | CASSFLEGQFF
TRBJ2-1 | - | few | TRBV4-1 | TGCGCCAGCAGCCTCCGGACGGCAGACAATGAGCAGTTCTTC | CASSLRTADNEQFF
TRBJ1-1 | TRBD1 | - | TRBV30 | TGTGCCTGGAGTGCGGGGACAGGGGTCCTCACTGAAGCTTTCTTT | CAWSAGTGVLTEAFF
TRBJ1-1 | - | few | TRBV7-2 | TGTGCCAGCAGCCATGGAGGTGTAGGAACTGAAGCTTTCTTT | CASSHGGVGTEAFF
TRBJ2-3 | TRBD1 | - | TRBV13 | TGTGCCAGCAGCTCCACCCGGGACAGGGGGTCAGATACGCAGTATTTT | CASSSTRDRGSDTQYF
TRBJ2-7 | TRBD2 | - | TRBV7-2 | TGTGCCAGCAGCTTAGTGAGTAGCGGGGGCTACGAGCAGTACTTC | CASSLVSSGGYEQYF
TRBJ1-1 | - | - | TRBV20-1 | TGCAGTGCTAGAGATATTCAGGGCTCTGAAGCTTTCTTT | CSARDIQGSEAFF
TRBJ1-6 | TRBD1 | few | TRBV5-1 | TGCGCCAGCAGCTTGATCCCGACAGGGGGGAATTCACCCCTCCACTTT | CASSLIPTGGNSPLHF
TRBJ2-5 | - | many | TRBV7-9 | TGTGCCAGCAGCTTGAGGACAGCCCAAGAGACCCAGTACTTC | CASSLRTAQETQYF
TRBJ1-1 | - | - | TRBV9 | TGTGCCAGCAGCGGATGGGGACGGAACACTGAAGCTTTCTTT | CASSGWGRNTEAFF
TRBJ2-1 | TRBD1 | few | TRBV7-9 | TGTGCCAGCAGCTTAGATGGGACAGGCGAGCAGTTCTTC | CASSLDGTGEQFF
TRBJ1-2 | - | - | TRBV18 | TGTGCCAGCTCACCGATGGACGATACCGATGGCTACACCTTC | CASSPMDDTDGYTF
TRBJ2-2 | - | - | TRBV19 | TGTGCCAGTAGTGAGGTTATCGGGGAGCTGTTTTTT | CASSEVIGELFF
TRBJ1-5 | TRBD1 | - | TRBV6-5 | TGTGCCAGCCGTTTAACAGGGGATAGCAATCAGCCCCAGCATTTT | CASRLTGDSNQPQHF
TRBJ1-6 | - | few | TRBV4-3 | TGCGCCAGCAGCCAAGATGAGGCAGGCGTCAATAATTCACCCCTCCACTTT | CASSQDEAGVNNSPLHF
TRBJ2-4 | - | few | TRBV6-5 | TGTGCCAGCAGAGGGGGATCCGGAACCAAAAACATTCAGTACTTC | CASRGGSGTKNIQYF
TRBJ2-6 | - | - | TRBV5-5 | TGTGCCAGCAGCCATGCCCGACTGGCAGAGGCCAACGTCCTGACTTTC | CASSHARLAEANVLTF
TRBJ1-1 | - | - | TRBV27 | TGTGCCAGCGGGAAGCCGTGGATCACTGAAGCTTTCTTT | CASGKPWITEAFF
TRBJ1-5 | - | many | TRBV7-3 | TGTGCCAGCAGCCCCAGGGGAGATCAGCCCCAGCATTTT | CASSPRGDQPQHF
TRBJ2-5 | TRBD1 | many | TRBV5-5 | TGTGCCAGCAGCCCCACAGGGGGGACTGGGGAGACCCAGTACTTC | CASSPTGGTGETQYF
TRBJ2-7 | - | - | TRBV5-1 | TGCGCCAGCAGCTTTAACGGCGAGGCCTCCTACGAGCAGTACTTC | CASSFNGEASYEQYF
TRBJ2-5 | TRBD1 | few | TRBV20-1 | TGCAGTGCTAGAGTAGTGAGTCCTACAGGGGCCGAAGAGACCCAGTACTTC | CSARVVSPTGAEETQYF
TRBJ2-5 | - | many | TRBV7-9 | TGTGCCAGCAGCTTACTTGGCAGGGGAGAGACCCAGTACTTC | CASSLLGRGETQYF
TRBJ2-1 | TRBD2 | few | TRBV12-3/TRBV12-4 | TGTGCCAGCAGTTTAGCCCTAGCGGGGGGGCCAGATGAGCAGTTCTTC | CASSLALAGGPDEQFF
TRBJ2-3 | - | few | TRBV12-3/TRBV12-4 | TGTGCCAGCAGTACTAGTTTTGGAGATACGCAGTATTTT | CASSTSFGDTQYF
TRBJ1-2 | - | few | TRBV6-5 | TGTGCCAGCAGTTACGGACGGCATCTCTATGGCTACACCTTC | CASSYGRHLYGYTF
TRBJ2-3 | - | few | TRBV20-1 | TGCAGTGCTAGAGATCTCAGACGGACAGATACGCAGTATTTT | CSARDLRRTDTQYF
TRBJ2-5 | TRBD2 | - | TRBV20-1 | TGCAGTGCTAGGCCGGGGGGGGCCCGCCAAGAGACCCAGTACTTC | CSARPGGARQETQYF
TRBJ2-5 | TRBD2 | few | TRBV18 | TGTGCCAGCTCACCCCAAATTGGACTAGCGAAAAAAAAGGAAGAGACCCAGTACTTC | CASSPQIGLAKKKEETQYF
TRBJ2-3 | - | many | TRBV5-1 | TGCGCCAGCAGCTCCGAAACGTCCGGGGATACGCAGTATTTT | CASSSETSGDTQYF
TRBJ2-5 | TRBD2 | few | TRBV7-7 | TGTGCCAGCAGCCCGGGGAGCGGGGGCCAAGAGACCCAGTACTTC | CASSPGSGGQETQYF
TRBJ2-2 | - | many | TRBV29-1 | TGCAGCGTTGGAACGGCCACCGGGGAGCTGTTTTTT | CSVGTATGELFF
TRBJ1-1 | - | - | TRBV5-5 | TGTGCCAGCAGCCCTGACAGTGACCCGTGGGCTTTCTTT | CASSPDSDPWAFF
TRBJ1-2 | TRBD1 | - | TRBV7-2 | TGTGCCAGCAGCATCCGGGACAGGGGGCGTGGTGGCTACACCTTC | CASSIRDRGRGGYTF
TRBJ1-2 | TRBD1 | - | TRBV5-1 | TGCGCCAGCAGCGCCGGGACAGGTTTAGACTATGGCTACACCTTC | CASSAGTGLDYGYTF
TRBJ1-1 | - | few | TRBV20-1 | TGCAGTGCTAGAGCCCCTCCAGCGAACACTGAAGCTTTCTTT | CSARAPPANTEAFF
TRBJ2-7 | TRBD1 | few | TRBV5-1 | TGCGCCAGCAGCTCCCTCCCGGGACAGGGTTACGAGCAGTACTTC | CASSSLPGQGYEQYF
TRBJ2-3 | - | many | TRBV30 | TGTGCCGGGAGTGGTTGGGGCCCGACAGATACGCAGTATTTT | CAGSGWGPTDTQYF
TRBJ2-5 | - | few | TRBV18 | TGTGCCAGCTCACCACTCCTAGGGACCCAGTACTTC | CASSPLLGTQYF
TRBJ2-5 | TRBD1 | few | TRBV29-1 | TGCAGCGTGGTATGGACAGGGTTGGAGACCCAGTACTTC | CSVVWTGLETQYF
TRBJ2-2 | - | few | TRBV6-2/TRBV6-3 | TGTGCCGCCGAGGACCTGAACACCGGGGAGCTGTTTTTT | CAAEDLNTGELFF
TRBJ1-2 | - | - | TRBV10-3 | TGTGCCATCAGTGAGGGTTTTAACTATGGCTACACCTTC | CAISEGFNYGYTF
TRBJ2-5 | - | few | TRBV27 | TGTGCCAGCAGTCAGGAGGGGGCCGAGACCCAGTACTTC | CASSQEGAETQYF
TRBJ2-5 | - | many | TRBV2 | TGTGCCAGCATCTTCGTGGAGACCCAGTACTTC | CASIFVETQYF
TRBJ1-2 | - | - | TRBV20-1 | TGCAGTGCCCCCCACGAGACAATCAACTATGGCTACACCTTC | CSAPHETINYGYTF
TRBJ1-2 | - | few | TRBV29-1 | TGCAGCGTCGGACAGCCAACCCTCTATGGCTACACCTTC | CSVGQPTLYGYTF